This is a list of T cell receptor beta chains from one sample in a study of T-cell reconstitution after alpha-beta-depleted transplantation in children. TCRdb called the PCR reads again in MiXCR, with one record for every CDR3 protein. The sample includes approximately 500,000 distinct CDR3 sequences, over 20% of them seen just once. This specimen consisted of PBMCs, obtained before TCRalphabeta/CD19-depleted stem cell transplant. The receptors shown here come from a boy younger than two with Wiskott-Aldrich syndrome, due to receive a stem cell transplant. Both conserved end residues are part of each CDR3. A D gene is named only where the DNA matches it firmly. A clone size is listed for some rows: how often the clone was seen (once, few, many), or a class if it is expanded.

clone size,J gene,D gene,V gene,CDR3 protein,CDR3 DNA
few,TRBJ2-2,TRBD2,TRBV5-1,CASSLAGTSQRTGELFF,TGCGCCAGCAGCTTGGCTGGGACTAGCCAACGCACCGGGGAGCTGTTTTTT
few,TRBJ2-2,.,TRBV29-1,CSATRDYTGELFF,TGCAGCGCTACCCGGGATTACACCGGGGAGCTGTTTTTT
few,TRBJ2-1,TRBD2,TRBV27,CASSLGRELGNEQFF,TGTGCCAGCAGTTTAGGGCGGGAGCTAGGCAATGAGCAGTTCTTC
.,TRBJ2-5,TRBD2,TRBV6-2/TRBV6-3,CASRILANQETQYF,TGTGCCAGCAGGATACTAGCGAATCAAGAGACCCAGTACTTC
few,TRBJ2-5,TRBD2,TRBV29-1,CSVMPSGKLETQYF,TGCAGCGTCATGCCTAGCGGGAAGTTGGAGACCCAGTACTTC
.,TRBJ2-3,.,TRBV29-1,CSAPGSSTDTQYF,TGCAGCGCCCCGGGATCTAGCACAGATACGCAGTATTTT
.,TRBJ2-1,TRBD2,TRBV7-3,CASSLRAGNYNEQFF,TGTGCCAGCAGCTTACGAGCGGGAAATTACAATGAGCAGTTCTTC
.,TRBJ2-7,.,TRBV7-9,CASSLGLYSSYEQYF,TGTGCCAGCAGCTTAGGACTCTATAGCTCCTACGAGCAGTACTTC
few,TRBJ2-3,.,TRBV7-7,CASSPSGSRTDTQYF,TGTGCCAGCAGCCCAAGCGGGTCCCGCACAGATACGCAGTATTTT
few,TRBJ2-1,.,TRBV18,CASSPGRGPGDEQFF,TGTGCCAGCTCACCTGGTCGGGGACCCGGAGATGAGCAGTTCTTC